These T cell receptor beta chains were read from a single sample in a study of CD8+ T cells in alopecia areata. Clones were sequenced by immunoSEQ multiplex PCR, and TCRdb holds only the in-frame ones, with some missing. This table has some 110,000 clones, 35% to 45% appearing once. Sequenced input: CD4+ T cells sorted from blood. The source of these receptors is a human donor with alopecia areata. Each CDR3 is given with its conserved first and last residue. A D gene is named only where the DNA matches it firmly. Size tells how often a clone was seen (once, few, many) or the class of an expanded clone, and some rows leave it out.

size	D	V	J	length	DNA	CDR3
NA	NA	TRBV29-1	TRBJ2-3	15	TGCAGCGTTGCCCGGGGACTTTCTAGCACAGATACGCAGTATTTT	CSVARGLSSTDTQYF
NA	NA	TRBV29-1	TRBJ1-4	13	TGCAGCGTCCGGGCGGGGTTTGAGGAAAAACTGTTTTTT	CSVRAGFEEKLFF
NA	NA	TRBV2	TRBJ1-1	15	TGTGCCAGCCTTAGCACCCTGTGGACAGTTCCTGAAGCTTTCTTT	CASLSTLWTVPEAFF
NA	TRBD2	TRBV4-1	TRBJ2-5	19	TGCGCCAGCAGCCAAGAAACCGCGGTAGCGGGGGGACGCCAGGTGGCCCAGTACTTC	CASSQETAVAGGRQVAQYF
NA	TRBD2	TRBV5-1	TRBJ2-1	14	TGCGCCAGCAGCCCGATTAGCGGGAACGATGAGCAGTTCTTC	CASSPISGNDEQFF
NA	NA	TRBV7-2	TRBJ2-1	12	TGTGCCAGCACCCTTCTTTACAATGAGCAGTTCTTC	CASTLLYNEQFF
few	NA	TRBV7-9	TRBJ1-2	15	TGTGCCAGCAGCTTATCGCAGGGAGCGAACTATGGCTACACCTTC	CASSLSQGANYGYTF
NA	TRBD2	TRBV30	TRBJ2-4	12	TGTGCCTGGAGCGACAGCGGGGGGATTCAGTACTTC	CAWSDSGGIQYF
NA	NA	TRBV6-6	TRBJ2-3	13	TGTGCCACCGGAGGCCGCAGTACAGATACGCAGTATTTT	CATGGRSTDTQYF
few	TRBD1	TRBV2	TRBJ2-7	14	TGTGCCAGCAGCCGGGACAGGGGGGACTACGAGCAGTACTTC	CASSRDRGDYEQYF
few	NA	TRBV9	TRBJ1-4	15	TGTGCCAGCAGCGTAGCGGGTGGACTGAATGAAAAACTGTTTTTT	CASSVAGGLNEKLFF
NA	NA	TRBV25-1	TRBJ1-2	14	TGTGCCAGCAGTGAATGGAACGGAAACTATGGCTACACCTTC	CASSEWNGNYGYTF
few	NA	TRBV4-3	TRBJ2-1	15	TGCGCCAGCAGCACGAGGGGGGCCCAGTACAATGAGCAGTTCTTC	CASSTRGAQYNEQFF
NA	NA	TRBV7-2	TRBJ1-2	12	TGTGCCAGCAGCTTAACCTTCTATGGCTACACCTTC	CASSLTFYGYTF
few	NA	TRBV29-1	TRBJ1-3	12	TGCAGCGTTGCCACAGGCGGAAACACCATATATTTT	CSVATGGNTIYF
NA	NA	TRBV2	TRBJ1-2	13	TGTGCCAGCAGTGAAGCTGCCCGGAGTGGCTACACCTTC	CASSEAARSGYTF
NA	NA	TRBV20-1	TRBJ2-7	11	TGCAGTGCTAGAGATGAGTACGAGCAGTACTTC	CSARDEYEQYF
NA	TRBD1	TRBV27	TRBJ2-1	15	TGTGCCAGCAAAGTTGGATGGACAGGGCAAAAAGAGCAGTTCTTC	CASKVGWTGQKEQFF
NA	NA	TRBV28	TRBJ2-7	14	TGTGCCAGCGGTTTACCGGGAAGTGGGTACGAGCAGTACTTC	CASGLPGSGYEQYF
NA	TRBD1	TRBV7-9	TRBJ1-5	14	TGTGCCAGCAGCCCCGGGACAGGGCTACAGCCCCAGCATTTT	CASSPGTGLQPQHF
few	NA	TRBV5-1	TRBJ2-7	14	TGCGCCAGCAGCTTGGGGACCGACTCCTACGAGCAGTACTTC	CASSLGTDSYEQYF
NA	TRBD1	TRBV28	TRBJ1-2	12	TGTGCCAGCACCTTCCCCAAGGACAGGGCCCACTTC	CASTFPKDRAHF
NA	NA	TRBV6-5	TRBJ1-1	12	TGTGCCAGCTCGGCGATGAACACTGAAGCTTTCTTT	CASSAMNTEAFF
few	NA	TRBV7-9	TRBJ2-5	15	TGTGCCAGCAGCTTAGACGCTTGGTACCAAGAGACCCAGTACTTC	CASSLDAWYQETQYF
NA	NA	TRBV29-1	TRBJ2-4	13	TGCACCCCCCGGGGCTACCTCAGGTATCTTCAGTACTTC	CTPRGYLRYLQYF
NA	NA	TRBV20-1	TRBJ2-5	11	TGCAGTAAACTAGGAGGGGAGACCCAGTACTTC	CSKLGGETQYF
few	TRBD1	TRBV29-1	TRBJ1-4	12	TGCAGCGGAACAGGGGCTAATGAAAAACTGTTTTTT	CSGTGANEKLFF
few	NA	TRBV7-2	TRBJ2-7	12	TGTGCCAGCAGCTCTTACTCCTACGAGCAGTACTTC	CASSSYSYEQYF
few	NA	TRBV15	TRBJ1-1	16	TGTGCCACCAGCAGAGATGGGGACACTAGGAACACTGAAGCTTTCTTT	CATSRDGDTRNTEAFF
NA	NA	TRBV28	TRBJ2-7	14	TGTGCCAGCAGTCCCTCAGCGGGTTCCTACGAGCAGTACTTC	CASSPSAGSYEQYF
NA	NA	TRBV19	TRBJ2-7	13	TGTGCCAGTAGTATCCTCCTCGAGGGCGAGCAGTACTTC	CASSILLEGEQYF
NA	NA	TRBV4-3	TRBJ2-5	14	TGCGCCAGCAGCCAGGACAGCGGGAAAGAGACCCAGTACTTC	CASSQDSGKETQYF
NA	NA	TRBV7-2	TRBJ2-4	14	TGTGCCAGCAGCCCTGGGGATCTACGGGACATTCAGTACTTC	CASSPGDLRDIQYF
NA	NA	TRBV6-5	TRBJ2-3	12	TGTGCCAGCAGTTACTCGGGGGATACGCAGTGTTTT	CASSYSGDTQCF
NA	TRBD2	TRBV29-1	TRBJ2-3	15	TGCAGCGTTGGACTACTAGCGACTAGCACAGATACGCAGTATTTT	CSVGLLATSTDTQYF
few	NA	TRBV7-9	TRBJ1-1	14	TGTGCCAGCAGCTTAATCGGGGTGAACACTGAAGCTTTCTTT	CASSLIGVNTEAFF
few	NA	TRBV7-3	TRBJ2-1	11	TGTGCCAGCAGCTTAGTACAAGAGCAGTTCTTC	CASSLVQEQFF